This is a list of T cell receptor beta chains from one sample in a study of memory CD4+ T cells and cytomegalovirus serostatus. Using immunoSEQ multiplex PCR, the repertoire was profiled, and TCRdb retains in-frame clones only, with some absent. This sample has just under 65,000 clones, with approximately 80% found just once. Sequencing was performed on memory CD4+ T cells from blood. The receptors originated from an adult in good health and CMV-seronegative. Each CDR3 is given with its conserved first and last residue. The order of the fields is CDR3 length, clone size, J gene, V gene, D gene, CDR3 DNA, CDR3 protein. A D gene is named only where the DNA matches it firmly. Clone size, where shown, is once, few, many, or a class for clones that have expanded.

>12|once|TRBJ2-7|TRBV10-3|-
TGTGCCATCCGGGACGCGGACTACGAGCAGTACTTC
CAIRDADYEQYF
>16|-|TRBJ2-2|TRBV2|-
TGTGCCAGCAGTGAGGGCCCCTCCATAGGGACCGGGGAGCTGTTTTTT
CASSEGPSIGTGELFF
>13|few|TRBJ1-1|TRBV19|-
TGTGCCAGTAGTATGAAAGGGGATACTGAAGCTTTCTTT
CASSMKGDTEAFF
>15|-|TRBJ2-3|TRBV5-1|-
TGCGCCAGCAGCTCTGGGACACTCCCCGGGGATACGCAGTATTTT
CASSSGTLPGDTQYF
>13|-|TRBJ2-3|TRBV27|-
TGTGCCAGCATGAACAGCCTCACAGATACGCAGTATTTT
CASMNSLTDTQYF
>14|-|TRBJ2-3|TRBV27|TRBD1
TGTGCCAGCAGTGCGGAGTCCGACAGGGTTACGCAGTATTTT
CASSAESDRVTQYF
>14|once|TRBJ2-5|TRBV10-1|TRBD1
TGCGCCAGCAGCCGGACAGGGTTGGGAGAGACCCAGTACTTC
CASSRTGLGETQYF
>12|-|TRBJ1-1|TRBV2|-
TGTGCCAGCAGCGACTGGAACACTGAAGCTTTCTTT
CASSDWNTEAFF
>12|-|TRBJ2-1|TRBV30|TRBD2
TGTGCCTGGAGTTTGCGGGAGGGTGAGCAGTTCTTC
CAWSLREGEQFF
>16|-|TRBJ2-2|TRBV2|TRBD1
TGTGCCAGCAATCCGGGACAGGGGGCGCGCACCGGGGAGCTGTTTTTT
CASNPGQGARTGELFF
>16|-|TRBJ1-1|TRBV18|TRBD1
TGTGCCAGCTCACCAGGTGGGACAGCGATGAACACTGAAGCTTTCTTT
CASSPGGTAMNTEAFF
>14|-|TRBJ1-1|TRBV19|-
TGTGCCAGTAGTATAGGCGGGGGTAGTGGTGAAGCTTTCTTT
CASSIGGGSGEAFF
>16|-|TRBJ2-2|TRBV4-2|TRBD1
TGTGCCAGCAGTTCCGGGACAGGGGTGAACACCGGGGAGCTGTTTTTT
CASSSGTGVNTGELFF
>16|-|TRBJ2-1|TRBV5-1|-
TGCGCCAGCAGCTTGCGGGGAGCCGGGACCAACAATGAGCAGTTCTTC
CASSLRGAGTNNEQFF
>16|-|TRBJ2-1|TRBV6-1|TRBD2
TGTGCCAGCAGTGATCCAGGGAGCGGGAGGGCTACTGAGCAGTTCTTC
CASSDPGSGRATEQFF
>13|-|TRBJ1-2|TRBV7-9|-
TGTGCCAGCAGCTCCGGGACGGACTATGGCTACACCTTC
CASSSGTDYGYTF
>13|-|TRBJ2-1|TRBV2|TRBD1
TGTGCCAGCAGTAAGTTACCGGGACAGGGTTGTTTCTTC
CASSKLPGQGCFF
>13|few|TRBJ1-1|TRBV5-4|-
TGTGCCAGCAGCTCGGCGGAGAACACTGAAGCTTTCTTT
CASSSAENTEAFF
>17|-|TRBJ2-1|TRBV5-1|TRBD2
TGCGCCAGCAGCCCCGCCGGGACTAGCGGGGGTCAGGGTGAGCAGTTCTTC
CASSPAGTSGGQGEQFF
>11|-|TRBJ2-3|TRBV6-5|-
TGTGCCAGCAGTTACCAGGATACGCAGTATTTT
CASSYQDTQYF
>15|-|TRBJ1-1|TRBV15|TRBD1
TGTGCCACCAGCAGTTACGGGACAGAGAACACTGAAGCTTTCTTT
CATSSYGTENTEAFF
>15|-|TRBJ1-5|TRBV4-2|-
TGTGCCAGCAGCCAACTTGACCGAGCCAATCAGCCCCAGCATTTT
CASSQLDRANQPQHF